This is a list of T cell receptor beta chains from one sample in a study of blood T cell repertoires in COVID-19. This table comes from immunoSEQ multiplex PCR, and its TCRdb copy is limited to in-frame clones, with some not included. Among hundreds of thousands of clones listed, approximately 82% were seen once. What was sequenced was peripheral blood. The receptors were gathered from a woman older than 75 with acute or convalescent COVID-19. Each CDR3 is given with its conserved first and last residue. D genes are given only for firm matches. Some rows mark clone size as missing; the rest say once, few, many or name a class of expanded clone.

CASSRMDRGNVETQYF	TGTGCCAGTAGTAGGATGGACAGGGGGAATGTAGAGACCCAGTACTTC	TRBD1	TRBJ2-5	NA	TRBV19
CASSLSPRGAYGYTF	TGTGCCAGCAGTTTGAGTCCCCGGGGGGCTTATGGCTACACCTTC	NA	TRBJ1-2	NA	TRBV27
CASSQDRGMAGYNSPLHF	TGTGCCAGCAGCCAAGATAGGGGTATGGCCGGGTACAACTCACCCCTCCACTTT	NA	TRBJ1-6	few	TRBV3-1/TRBV3-2
CASSPRTGDSNQPQHF	TGTGCCAGTAGTCCCCGGACAGGGGATAGCAATCAGCCCCAGCATTTT	TRBD1	TRBJ1-5	NA	TRBV19
CASSQTSGRENQPQHF	TGTGCCAGCAGCCAAACCTCCGGGAGGGAGAATCAGCCCCAGCATTTT	NA	TRBJ1-5	NA	TRBV4-2
CASSLSGTGWNEQFF	TGTGCCAGCAGCTTAAGCGGGACAGGATGGAATGAGCAGTTCTTC	NA	TRBJ2-1	once	TRBV7-6
CASSGLFGVSGELFF	TGTGCCAGCAGTGGACTCTTCGGGGTTTCCGGGGAGCTGTTTTTT	NA	TRBJ2-2	NA	TRBV6-2/TRBV6-3
CASSLVEGLTEQYF	TGTGCCAGCAGCTTAGTGGAGGGCCTCACCGAGCAGTACTTC	NA	TRBJ2-7	NA	TRBV11-2
CASSLSAGGGNEQFF	TGTGCCAGCAGCTTATCGGCGGGAGGGGGGAATGAGCAGTTCTTC	TRBD2	TRBJ2-1	NA	TRBV7-2
CASSPLTSGKETQYF	TGTGCCAGCAGTCCCCTGACTAGCGGAAAAGAGACCCAGTACTTC	TRBD2	TRBJ2-5	once	TRBV6-5
CSVGQGWNEQFF	TGCAGCGTTGGACAGGGGTGGAATGAGCAGTTCTTC	TRBD1	TRBJ2-1	once	TRBV29-1
CASSASGTVEQYF	TGTGCCAGCAGCGCTTCCGGGACTGTCGAGCAGTACTTC	NA	TRBJ2-7	NA	TRBV9
CASINSGLAGETQYF	TGTGCCAGCATTAACTCGGGACTAGCGGGAGAGACCCAGTACTTC	TRBD2	TRBJ2-5	NA	TRBV6-2/TRBV6-3
CASSFGALSGEQFF	TGTGCCAGCAGCTTTGGCGCGCTCAGCGGTGAGCAGTTCTTC	NA	TRBJ2-1	NA	TRBV7-9
CASSEGGQTLEAFF	TGTGCCAGCAGTGAAGGGGGGCAGACACTCGAAGCTTTCTTT	NA	TRBJ1-1	NA	TRBV6-1
CASSFNTGPGGELFF	TGCGCCAGCAGCTTTAATACAGGGCCGGGCGGGGAGCTGTTTTTT	NA	TRBJ2-2	NA	TRBV5-1
CASSLLAPRGTDTQYF	TGTGCCAGCAGCTTATTGGCCCCCAGGGGCACAGATACGCAGTATTTT	NA	TRBJ2-3	NA	TRBV7-3
CASRTGSSGANVLTF	TGTGCCAGCAGGACGGGGAGCTCTGGGGCCAACGTCCTGACTTTC	NA	TRBJ2-6	few	TRBV2
CASSTQAVNTEAFF	TGTGCCAGCTCAACGCAGGCCGTGAACACTGAAGCTTTCTTT	NA	TRBJ1-1	once	TRBV18
CASSLAGEAYNEQFF	TGTGCCAGCAGCTTAGCGGGGGAGGCCTACAATGAGCAGTTCTTC	NA	TRBJ2-1	NA	TRBV11-3
CSAWTGGEKLFF	TGCAGCGCCTGGACAGGGGGTGAAAAACTGTTTTTT	TRBD1	TRBJ1-4	many	TRBV29-1
CASGGAGVRTEAFF	TGTGCCAGCGGGGGGGCAGGGGTGAGGACTGAAGCTTTCTTT	NA	TRBJ1-1	NA	TRBV3-1/TRBV3-2
CASSFGTAPQETQYF	TGTGCCAGCAGCTTTGGGACAGCCCCACAAGAGACCCAGTACTTC	TRBD1	TRBJ2-5	once	TRBV11-1